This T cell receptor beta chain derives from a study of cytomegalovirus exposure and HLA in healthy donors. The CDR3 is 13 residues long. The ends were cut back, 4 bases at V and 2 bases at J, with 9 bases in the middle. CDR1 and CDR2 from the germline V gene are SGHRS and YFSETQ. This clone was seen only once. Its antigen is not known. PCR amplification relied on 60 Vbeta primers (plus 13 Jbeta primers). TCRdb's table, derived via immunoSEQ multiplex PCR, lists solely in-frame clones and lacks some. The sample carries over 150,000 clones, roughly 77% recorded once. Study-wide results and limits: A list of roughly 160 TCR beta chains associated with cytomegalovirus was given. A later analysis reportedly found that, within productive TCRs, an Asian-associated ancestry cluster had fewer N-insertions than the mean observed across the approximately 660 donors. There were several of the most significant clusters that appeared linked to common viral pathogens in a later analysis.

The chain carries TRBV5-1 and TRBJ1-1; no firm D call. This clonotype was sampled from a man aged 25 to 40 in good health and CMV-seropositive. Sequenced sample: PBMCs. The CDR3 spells CASSGQPNTEAFF. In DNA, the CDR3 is TGCGCCAGCAGCGGGCAGCCAAACACTGAAGCTTTCTTT.